The rows below give T cell receptor beta chains drawn from one sample of a study of patients and donors after allogeneic stem cell transplantation. From the RT-PCR reads, TCRdb called clonotypes with MiXCR, one entry per CDR3 protein. The sample contains about 110,000 distinct CDR3 sequences, 35% to 45% of which appear only once. What was sequenced was blood, either unsorted or a sorted T cell fraction (not recorded which). Receptors originate from a human donor who was either an allogeneic HSCT recipient or a stem cell or donor lymphocyte infusion donor (not recorded which). It is not recorded whose cells these are; they may come from a transplant donor. Both conserved end residues are part of each CDR3. Size tells how often a clone was seen (once, few, many) or the class of an expanded clone, and some rows leave it out.

V	J	size	CDR3
TRBV20-1	TRBJ1-1	many	CSATRDRSTEAFF
TRBV29-1	TRBJ2-3	NA	CSVPRQLFTDTQYF
TRBV19	TRBJ2-1	NA	CASSGYEQFF
TRBV20-1	TRBJ1-1	NA	CSALGNTEAFF
TRBV4-2	TRBJ2-2	once	CASSQGNREVGELFF
TRBV10-3	TRBJ1-2	NA	CAISGASVYGYTF
TRBV20-1	TRBJ2-1	few	CSAHGTSGRTSPYNEQFF
TRBV10-3	TRBJ2-2	NA	CAISEQGTTGELFF
TRBV7-2	TRBJ1-3	few	CASSLGGASSGNTIYF
TRBV5-8	TRBJ1-2	NA	CASSFSRNWDRGNYGYTF
TRBV27	TRBJ1-6	few	CASSLGPGAISPLHF